What follows are 14 T cell receptor beta chains derived from one specimen sequenced in a study of blood T cells in healthy people across ages. For the second PCR, which ran for roughly 6 to 12 cycles, a sample-barcoded 5' primer and a J-beta primer mix were used. In TCRdb, the 5' RACE reads were re-called with MiXCR into one record per CDR3 protein. The sample contains some 1.5 million distinct CDR3 sequences, about 42% of which appear only once. Sequences were obtained from blood. The receptors were gathered from a woman aged 18-29 years in good health.

This clonotype was detected only once. The J gene is TRBJ1-1, the V gene TRBV7-2, with 7 bases fitting TRBD1. The CDR3 has 13 residues. Germline CDR1 and CDR2: SGHTA and FQGNSA. The ends lost 5 bases at V and 11 bases at J; junction bases unmatched: 11. CDR3 in amino acids: CASSVDRERVAFF. Here the CDR3 DNA reads TGTGCCAGCAGCGTTGACAGGGAGCGTGTGGCTTTCTTT. Filled out from reference TRBV7-2 and TRBJ1-1, the complete variable domain reads GAGVSQSPSNKVTEKGKDVELRCDPISGHTALYWYRQSLGQGLEFLIYFQGNSAPDKSGLPSDRFSAERTGGSVSTLTIQRTQQEDSAVYLCASSVDRERVAFFGQGTRLTVV.

This clonotype was observed a few times. The chain is built from TRBV18 and TRBJ1-1; D possibly corresponds to TRBD1 (6 bases). Trimming shortened V by 1 base and J by 1 base, and 13 bases separated the two germline ends. The CDR3 is 16 residues long. The germline CDR1 and CDR2 sequences are KGHSH and LQKENI. CDR3 protein: CASSPRLGAWNTEAFF. The CDR3 DNA follows: TGTGCCAGCTCACCACGTCTGGGGGCCTGGAACACTGAAGCTTTCTTT.

In its sample, this clonotype was seen once. This clone may be a read error of a much larger clone one base away. The chain joins TRBV12-3 or TRBV12-4 to TRBJ2-7, with 11 bases that match TRBD2. The CDR3 has 14 amino acids. Trimming took 2 bases from V and 7 from J; bases not matched to a gene: 4. The CDR3 reads CASSLTSGSVEQYF. The CDR3 DNA reads as TGTGCCAGCAGTTTAACTAGCGGGAGCGTTGAGCAGTACTTC.

This clonotype was observed once. This chain joins TRBV7-2 and TRBJ2-5; no firm D call. The closer fit of TRBJ2-7 to the DNA end suggests the J call may be wrong. The germline V gene has CDR1 SGHTA and CDR2 FQGNSA. This CDR3 region has 14 residues. The CDR3 DNA reads as TGTGCCAGCAGCTTAGAGGAAGAGTCCTACGAGCAGTACTTC. It codes for CASSLEEESYEQYF.

This clonotype was seen only a few times. This rearrangement joins TRBV4-3 to TRBJ2-1, with D possibly being TRBD1 or TRBD2 (5 bases each). Trimming removed 0 bases at V and 8 bases at J, with 17 bases between. Germline CDR1 reads LGHNA; CDR2 reads YSLEER. The CDR3 consists of 16 residues. This CDR3 reads CASSQDMAGRVYEQFF. As DNA, the CDR3 is TGCGCCAGCAGCCAAGATATGGCAGGGAGAGTGTATGAGCAGTTCTTC.

This rearrangement joins TRBV6-1 to TRBJ2-7; 8 nucleotides align to TRBD2. From germline, CDR1 is MNHNS and CDR2 SASEGT. The CDR3 runs 15 residues. The trim removed 4 bases at V and 4 bases at J, leaving 9 bases unmatched. CDR3 sequence (DNA): TGTGCCAGCAGTGCCGTAGCGGGGAAGGGGTACGAGCAGTACTTC. Its translation is CASSAVAGKGYEQYF.

The CDR3 DNA is TGCGCCAGCTGCCGTGGGAGCGGGTCATACAATGAGCAGTTCTTC. The encoded protein is CASCRGSGSYNEQFF. The chain has TRBV5-1 and TRBJ2-1; weak D call: TRBD2 (6 bases). CDR3 length: 15 residues. Trimming pared 7 bases from V and 4 bases from J, leaving 18 bases between. Germline CDR1 reads SGHRS; CDR2 reads YFSETQ.

The rearrangement uses TRBV16 and TRBJ1-4, with 7 bases aligning to TRBD1. The CDR3 is 18 residues long. CDR1 KGHSY and CDR2 FQNENV come from the germline V gene. Trimming took 0 bases from V and 1 from J; bases not matched to a gene: 8. The CDR3 region has the DNA TGTGCCAGCAGCCAATCTCGACAGGGAAGAGGAACTAATGAAAAACTGTTTTTT. This codes for CASSQSRQGRGTNEKLFF.

This chain connects TRBV9 to TRBJ2-7; tentatively, D is TRBD2 (6 bases). This CDR3 is built from 14 residues. CDR1 is SGDLS and CDR2 is YYNGEE in the germline V gene. Trimming took off 0 bases at V and 3 bases at J, with 10 bases between the two ends. The CDR3 region is CASSVGVSGYEQYF. DNA of the CDR3: TGTGCCAGCAGCGTAGGGGTTAGCGGCTACGAGCAGTACTTC.

The chain has TRBV9 and TRBJ2-3, with 7 bases identical to TRBD2. V lost 4 bases, J lost 0 bases, and 5 bases stayed unmatched. There are 15 residues in the CDR3. Germline loops: CDR1 SGDLS, CDR2 YYNGEE. The CDR3 bases are TGTGCCAGCAGCCACGGGACTACCAGCACAGATACGCAGTATTTT. Encoded protein: CASSHGTTSTDTQYF. Using reference TRBV9 and TRBJ2-3 for the parts outside the CDR3, the full variable domain is DSGVTQTPKHLITATGQRVTLRCSPRSGDLSVYWYQQSLDQGLQFLIQYYNGEERAKGNILERFSAQQFPDLHSELNLSSLELGDSALYFCASSHGTTSTDTQYFGPGTRLTVL.

The chain couples TRBV29-1 to TRBJ2-1; tentative D call: TRBD2 (6 bases). The CDR3 length is 12 residues. Trimming pared 4 bases from V and 7 bases from J, leaving 11 bases between. CDR1 and CDR2 (germline): SQVTM, ANQGSEA. As DNA, the CDR3 is TGCAGCGTTGCCGTTAGCGGTAATGAGCAGTTCTTC. Amino acid sequence: CSVAVSGNEQFF.

This sequence joins TRBV2 and TRBJ1-2, with unresolved D. V lost 6 bases, J lost 2 bases, and 13 bases lay in between. The length of the CDR3 is 14 residues. From germline, CDR1 is SNHLY and CDR2 FYNNEI. CDR3 residues: CASRSPPGNYGYTF. CDR3 nucleotide sequence: TGTGCCAGCAGATCCCCCCCGGGGAACTATGGCTACACCTTC.

The V gene is TRBV12-3 or TRBV12-4, the J gene TRBJ2-7; TRBD1 agrees at 9 bases. CDR3 size: 15 residues. V lost 7 bases and J lost 0; bases outside the gene matches: 7. The CDR3 spells CASTSGQGTSYEQYF. The CDR3 nucleotides read TGTGCCAGCACCTCGGGACAGGGAACCTCCTACGAGCAGTACTTC.

The V and J genes are TRBV6-6 and TRBJ1-1; no clear D gene. The ends were cut back, 8 bases at V and 10 bases at J, with 23 bases in the middle. Germline V gene data show CDR1 as MNHNY and CDR2 as SVGAGI (reference sequence). The length of the CDR3 is 14 residues. CDR3 protein: CASQESGWSFGAFF. DNA for the CDR3: TGTGCCAGCCAAGAATCTGGTTGGTCTTTTGGAGCTTTCTTT.